These 27 T cell receptor beta chains were all obtained from the same sample, sequenced in a study of early T cells in non-severe SARS-CoV-2 infection. TCRdb passed the 5' RACE reads through MiXCR, listing each CDR3 protein once. Among roughly 20,000 distinct CDR3 sequences listed, more than 4.5% were seen once. The specimen sequenced was whole blood. The receptors here all came from an adult who was a healthcare worker with PCR-confirmed SARS-CoV-2 infection or an uninfected control (not recorded which).

The sample holds a few counts of this clonotype. The chain couples TRBV9 to TRBJ2-3, with 12 nucleotides matching TRBD1. This CDR3 comprises 17 residues. Germline V gene lookup returns CDR1 SGDLS and CDR2 YYNGEE. Trimming cost V 0 bases and J 6 bases; bases outside gene matches: 8. The CDR3 spells CASSVEGDRGPRDTQYF. CDR3 coding DNA: TGTGCCAGCAGCGTAGAAGGGGACAGGGGGCCGCGGGATACGCAGTATTTT. Looking up the rest from reference TRBV9 and TRBJ2-3 gives the full variable domain: DSGVTQTPKHLITATGQRVTLRCSPRSGDLSVYWYQQSLDQGLQFLIQYYNGEERAKGNILERFSAQQFPDLHSELNLSSLELGDSALYFCASSVEGDRGPRDTQYFGPGTRLTVL.

The gene calls are TRBV18 and TRBJ2-7; unclear D gene. Per germline, CDR1 KGHSH and CDR2 LQKENI. The V end lost 2 bases, the J end lost 3 bases, and 8 bases lay between the germline ends. The CDR3 covers 13 residues. In nucleotides, the CDR3 is TGTGCCAGCTCACCAGACTCTCTCTACGAGCAGTACTTC. Its translation is CASSPDSLYEQYF. The whole variable domain, remainder taken from reference TRBV18 and TRBJ2-7, is NAGVMQNPRHLVRRRGQEARLRCSPMKGHSHVYWYRQLPEEGLKFMVYLQKENIIDESGMPKERFSAEFPKEGPSILRIQQVVRGDSAAYFCASSPDSLYEQYFGPGTRLTVT.

This clonotype was seen many times. CDR3: CASSLITGGVAYEQYF. CDR3 DNA sequence: TGTGCCAGCAGCTTAATCACAGGGGGCGTCGCCTACGAGCAGTACTTC. V gene TRBV11-2 combines with J gene TRBJ2-7; 9 bases align to TRBD1. Trimming removed 2 bases from V and 2 bases from J; junction bases left unmatched: 7. The germline V gene has CDR1 SGHAT and CDR2 FQNNGV. This CDR3 comprises 16 residues.

Only a few counts were recorded for this clonotype. The genes are TRBV28 and TRBJ2-1, with 12 bases matching TRBD2. V lost 2 bases to trimming and J lost 4 bases; unmatched junction nucleotides: 6. Germline V gene data show CDR1 as MDHEN and CDR2 as SYDVKM. This CDR3 has 17 amino acids. CDR3 coding DNA: TGTGCCAGCAGTTTAAGCCGGACTAGCGGGACTTACAATGAGCAGTTCTTC. Encoded protein: CASSLSRTSGTYNEQFF.

This clonotype was found a few times. The rearrangement joins TRBV27 to TRBJ1-6; no clear D gene. Trimming stripped 4 bases from V and 10 bases from J, with 14 bases between. Per germline, CDR1 MNHEY and CDR2 SMNVEV (reference sequence). The CDR3 has 14 amino acids. CDR3 sequence (DNA): TGTGCCAGCAGTTCCCACCTTGATCGCTCACCCCTCCACTTT. The encoded protein is CASSSHLDRSPLHF.

This clonotype was found many times. The rearrangement links TRBV28 to TRBJ2-2, with TRBD1 as a possible D gene (6 bases). This CDR3 has 15 residues. V dropped 3 bases and J dropped 0 bases, with 8 bases sitting between them. The germline V gene has CDR1 MDHEN and CDR2 SYDVKM. CDR3 in amino acids: CASSFPGANTGELFF. For the CDR3, the DNA is TGTGCCAGCAGTTTCCCAGGGGCGAACACCGGGGAGCTGTTTTTT. Complete variable domain (other parts from reference TRBV28 and TRBJ2-2): DVKVTQSSRYLVKRTGEKVFLECVQDMDHENMFWYRQDPGLGLRLIYFSYDVKMKEKGDIPEGYSVSREKKERFSLILESASTNQTSMYLCASSFPGANTGELFFGEGSRLTVL.

This clonotype was counted many times. The V gene is TRBV9, the J gene TRBJ2-5, with TRBD2 matching 9 bases. The V gene's germline CDR1 is SGDLS and CDR2 YYNGEE. V lost 0 bases to trimming and J lost 5 bases; unmatched junction nucleotides: 8. CDR3 length: 16 residues. CDR3 in DNA: TGTGCCAGCAGCGTAGGACTAGCGGTTCGAGAGGAGACCCAGTACTTC. It yields the protein CASSVGLAVREETQYF.

This clonotype was detected ten times or more. Here the CDR3 DNA reads TGTGCCAGCAGAAAGACAGGGTCCTACGTCCTGACTTTC. Amino acids: CASRKTGSYVLTF. This chain joins TRBV12-3 or TRBV12-4 and TRBJ2-6, with 7 positions matching TRBD1. The V segment lost 6 bases and the J segment 11 bases; nucleotides outside the gene matches: 7. The CDR3 totals 13 residues.

In this sample, this clonotype turned up many times. This chain uses TRBV11-2 with TRBJ1-1, with D unclear. This CDR3 contains 12 residues. Trimming cost V 2 bases and J 3 bases, with 4 bases left between them. Per the germline V gene, CDR1 is SGHAT and CDR2 is FQNNGV. CDR3 sequence: CASSLLDTEAFF. CDR3 sequence (DNA): TGTGCCAGCAGCTTACTGGACACTGAAGCTTTCTTT.

This clonotype has only a few counts. The J gene is TRBJ1-4, the V gene TRBV5-1; 9 nucleotides agree with TRBD1. Germline values: CDR1 SGHRS, CDR2 YFSETQ. CDR3 length equals 16 residues. The J segment lost 3 bases and the V segment lost 5 bases, leaving 8 bases of the junction unmatched. The CDR3 sequence: CASRQDRGSSNEKLFF. In nucleotides, the CDR3 is TGCGCCAGCAGGCAGGACAGGGGCTCTTCTAATGAAAAACTGTTTTTT.

By sample fraction, this clonotype is medium-sized. The rearrangement joins TRBV11-2 to TRBJ2-7; no clear D. Germline CDR1 is SGHAT and CDR2 is FQNNGV. This CDR3 is built from 11 residues. V dropped 1 base and J dropped 5 bases, with 3 bases sitting between them. The CDR3 loop is CASSLVDEQYV. In DNA form, the CDR3 reads TGTGCCAGCAGCTTAGTCGACGAGCAGTACGTC.

In its sample, this clonotype ranks as medium-sized. The chain combines TRBV25-1 with TRBJ2-3; tentatively, D is TRBD2 (6 bases). Germline V gene sequence: CDR1 MGHDK, CDR2 SYGVNS. The V gene lost 1 base and the J gene lost 2 bases, with 10 bases spanning the gap. The CDR3 spans 15 residues. CDR3 nucleotides: TGTGCCAGCAGTGAATTTCGGGGGAACACAGATACGCAGTATTTT. Protein sequence: CASSEFRGNTDTQYF.

This clonotype was seen a few times. CDR3 in amino acids: CASSLVLVGTEAFF. As DNA, the CDR3 is TGTGCCAGCAGCTTAGTTTTGGTTGGCACTGAAGCTTTCTTT. The rearrangement uses TRBV7-8 and TRBJ1-1; D not certain. V lost 1 base and J 4 bases, leaving 10 bases between the germline ends. Germline CDR1 and CDR2: SGHVS and FQNEAQ. The CDR3 spans 14 residues.

In its sample, this clonotype was seen many times. The J gene is TRBJ2-3, the V gene TRBV12-3 or TRBV12-4; TRBD2 aligns across 16 bases. V was clipped by 5 bases and J by 3 bases; unmatched bases: 11. The CDR3 runs to 19 residues. The CDR3: CASSPGGTSGREMTDTQYF. CDR3 nucleotides: TGTGCCAGCAGTCCAGGCGGGACTAGCGGGAGGGAGATGACAGATACGCAGTATTTT.

This chain connects TRBV28 to TRBJ2-5; 10 bases align to TRBD2. Trimming took 6 bases from V and 1 from J; bases not matched to a gene: 11. Looked up from germline, CDR1 is MDHEN and CDR2 is SYDVKM. The CDR3 is made up of 17 amino acids. CDR3 bases: TGTGCCAGCAGCTCTGGGAGGACTAGCGGCCTCCAAGAGACCCAGTACTTC. Translated: CASSSGRTSGLQETQYF.

This clonotype showed up many times. The chain recombines TRBV19 with TRBJ2-3; D gene uncertain. Germline CDR1 LNHDA, CDR2 SQIVND (reference sequence). Trimming shortened V by 5 bases and J by 0 bases, and 6 bases separated the two germline ends. The CDR3 extends over 13 amino acids. CDR3 bases: TGTGCCAGTAGTGAAGTTAGCACAGATACGCAGTATTTT. It encodes CASSEVSTDTQYF.

The chain carries TRBV2 and TRBJ1-1, with 7 bases lining up with TRBD1. The CDR3 extends over 14 amino acids. With V trimmed by 5 bases and J by 5 bases, 8 bases remained unmatched. CDR1 SNHLY and CDR2 FYNNEI come from the germline V gene. Here the CDR3 reads CASSLQGPGTEAFF. In DNA form, the CDR3 reads TGTGCCAGCAGTCTACAGGGGCCGGGTACTGAAGCTTTCTTT. The full variable domain, in which reference TRBV2 and TRBJ1-1 provide the parts outside the CDR3, is EPEVTQTPSHQVTQMGQEVILRCVPISNHLYFYWYRQILGQKVEFLVSFYNNEISEKSEIFDDQFSVERPDGSNFTLKIRSTKLEDSAMYFCASSLQGPGTEAFFGQGTRLTVV.

This clonotype has a count of ten or more. The junction does not match germline at one end; this may be a read error. The J gene is TRBJ2-1, the V gene TRBV20-1; 15 bases map to TRBD2. The germline CDR1 and CDR2 sequences are DFQATT and SNEGSKA (reference sequence). The CDR3 runs 16 residues. The CDR3 DNA follows: TGCAGTGCTGGAGATTATGGGACTAGCGGGAGGAATGAGCAGTTCTTC. The encoded protein is CSAGDYGTSGRNEQFF.

This clonotype has a handful of counts. A single base separates this from a much larger clone, so it may be a read error. The chain links TRBV12-3 or TRBV12-4 to TRBJ2-1; no firm D call. The CDR3 is 16 residues long. CDR3 residues: CASSPAGRSSYNEQLF. In DNA form, the CDR3 reads TGTGCCAGCAGCCCGGCTGGGCGGAGCTCCTACAATGAGCAGCTCTTC.

The chain couples TRBV2 to TRBJ2-1; unclear D gene. V was shortened by 5 bases and J by 1 base, with 21 bases between the two germline ends. The CDR3 has 18 amino acids. Looked up from germline, CDR1 is SNHLY and CDR2 is FYNNEI. The DNA for the CDR3 is TGTGCCAGCAGTATTGGACCATCGGCCCCGAAATCCTACAATGAGCAGTTCTTC. It codes for CASSIGPSAPKSYNEQFF.

The CDR3 here is CSARGTARNTGELFF. As DNA, the CDR3 is TGCAGTGCTAGAGGGACAGCCAGGAACACCGGGGAGCTGTTTTTT. The V and J genes are TRBV20-1 and TRBJ2-2, with D maybe TRBD1 (6 bases). The CDR3 runs 15 residues. The V end was cut by 1 base, the J end by 1 base, with 10 bases between. Germline CDR1 and CDR2: DFQATT and SNEGSKA (reference sequence).

This clonotype was observed many times. The chain links TRBV20-1 to TRBJ1-1, with 7 bases identical to TRBD1. Germline CDR1 reads DFQATT; CDR2 reads SNEGSKA (reference sequence). The junction had 12 bases not matched to a gene; V was cut back by 1 base and J by 7 bases. The CDR3 runs to 15 residues. The CDR3 DNA reads as TGCAGTGCTAGAGGGGGGACAGAGTCCCGGGGTGAAGCTTTCTTT. This encodes CSARGGTESRGEAFF.

This clonotype was detected many times. The rearrangement uses TRBV5-8 and TRBJ2-3; D ambiguous. Trimming removed 2 bases from V and 6 bases from J, with 13 bases in between. Germline V CDR1 and CDR2: SGHTS, YDEGEE. The CDR3 has 14 amino acids. Written as DNA, the CDR3 is TGTGCCAGCAGCTTAGATGGTATCCCGGATACGCAGTATTTT. Its translation: CASSLDGIPDTQYF.

This clonotype appeared a few times. The rearrangement joins TRBV6-1 to TRBJ2-7; D may be TRBD1 or TRBD2 (5 bases each). V gave up 6 bases and J gave up 1 base, with 13 bases separating them. The length of the CDR3 is 14 residues. Germline CDR1 and CDR2: MNHNS and SASEGT. The CDR3 DNA reads TGTGCCAGCAGCGGCCGGGACGGGTCCTACGAGCAGTACTTC. Translation gives CASSGRDGSYEQYF.

This clonotype was seen at least ten times. The V call is TRBV3-1, the J call TRBJ2-3; TRBD2 matches 8 bases. CDR3 size: 17 residues. Trimming at V came to 4 bases and at J to 3 bases, leaving 12 bases not matched to a gene. Germline V CDR1 and CDR2: LGHDT, YNNKEL (reference sequence). CDR3 sequence: CASSPDPGRAVTDTQYF. CDR3 DNA sequence: TGTGCCAGCAGCCCTGACCCCGGGAGGGCCGTAACAGATACGCAGTATTTT.

This clonotype has ten or more counts. The genes are TRBV11-2 and TRBJ1-6; D is unclear. The CDR3 is 13 residues long. Trimming removed 2 bases at V and 9 bases at J, with 8 bases between. Germline-derived CDR1 and CDR2 are SGHAT and FQNNGV. CDR3 amino acids: CASSLIPVSPLHF. The DNA of the CDR3 is TGTGCCAGCAGCTTAATCCCGGTTTCACCCCTCCACTTT.

The gene calls are TRBV6-5 and TRBJ2-3, with 12 bases aligning to TRBD2. CDR3 length: 16 residues. The germline CDR1 and CDR2 sequences are MNHEY and SVGAGI. With V trimmed by 5 bases and J by 4 bases, 7 bases remained unmatched. CDR3 nucleotide sequence: TGTGCCAGCAGTGGGCTGACTAGCGGGAGAGCAGATACGCAGTATTTT. This sequence encodes CASSGLTSGRADTQYF.